Below, one T cell receptor beta chain is given with its context. These data originate in a study of blood T cells in healthy people across ages. Primers used in a second PCR of about 6 to 12 cycles were a sample-barcoded 5' primer and a J-beta primer mix. Using its own MiXCR run on the 5' RACE reads, TCRdb lists one record per CDR3 protein. The repertoire holds around 1,800,000 distinct CDR3 sequences, with approximately 40% as singletons. The authors isolated at least 6.5 million PBMCs per sample. J gave up 2 bases and V 4 bases, and 8 bases lay outside the gene matches. Germline assignment: CDR1 SGDLS and CDR2 YYNGEE. The CDR3 runs to 15 residues.

The chain has TRBV9 and TRBJ2-5, with TRBD1 matching 7 bases. Sequenced: blood. The TCR comes from a human donor in good health. The CDR3 sequence: CASSPTGTAQETQYF. As DNA, the CDR3 is TGTGCCAGCAGCCCTACCGGGACAGCACAAGAGACCCAGTACTTC.